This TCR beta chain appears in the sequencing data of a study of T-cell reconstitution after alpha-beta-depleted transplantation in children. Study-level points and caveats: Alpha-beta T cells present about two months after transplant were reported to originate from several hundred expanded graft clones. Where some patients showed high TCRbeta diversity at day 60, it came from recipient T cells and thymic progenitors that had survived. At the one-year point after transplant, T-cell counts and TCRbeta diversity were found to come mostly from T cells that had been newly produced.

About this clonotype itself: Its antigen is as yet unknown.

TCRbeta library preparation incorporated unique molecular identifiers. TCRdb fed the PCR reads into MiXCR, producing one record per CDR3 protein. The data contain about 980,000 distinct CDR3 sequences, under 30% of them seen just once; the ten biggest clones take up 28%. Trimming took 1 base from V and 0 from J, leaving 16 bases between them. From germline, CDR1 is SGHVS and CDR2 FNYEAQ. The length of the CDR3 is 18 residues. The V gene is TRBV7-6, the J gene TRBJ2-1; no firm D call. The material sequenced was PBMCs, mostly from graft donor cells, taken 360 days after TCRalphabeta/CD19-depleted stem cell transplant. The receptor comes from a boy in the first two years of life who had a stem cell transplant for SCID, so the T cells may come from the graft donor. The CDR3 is CASSLDGGRTSSYNEQFF. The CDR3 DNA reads TGTGCCAGCAGCTTAGACGGCGGCAGGACGAGCTCCTACAATGAGCAGTTCTTC. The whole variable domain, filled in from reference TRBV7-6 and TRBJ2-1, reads GAGVSQSPRYKVTKRGQDVALRCDPISGHVSLYWYRQALGQGPEFLTYFNYEAQQDKSGLPNDRFSAERPEGSISTLTIQRTEQRDSAMYRCASSLDGGRTSSYNEQFFGPGTRLTVL.